This T cell receptor (beta chain) was recovered during a study of radiotherapy plus CTLA-4 blockade in lung cancer. Study at large: An objective response was seen in 15% to 20% of patients, and disease control in about 31%.

Whole-study findings and limits: Blood saw expansion of tumor-derived TCR clones after radiotherapy plus ipilimumab. Early blood T cell clone dynamics reportedly forecast response best, with interferon-beta.

The CDR3 runs to 14 residues. Germline CDR1 and CDR2: SGHTA and FQGNSA. V was trimmed by 2 bases and J by 3 bases, leaving 11 bases between them. Those patients who had chemo-refractory metastatic non-small-cell lung cancer were given focal radiation along with CTLA-4 blockade through ipilimumab. Clones were read by immunoSEQ multiplex PCR, and TCRdb kept only the in-frame ones, dropping some. The sample has about 60,000 clones; 77% are singletons. About this clone: Its antigen is unknown.

The chain couples TRBV7-2 to TRBJ2-7, with unresolved D. The receptor comes from a human donor with non-small cell lung cancer who had a partial response to radiotherapy plus ipilimumab. This specimen was peripheral blood, taken from a patient treated with radiotherapy plus ipilimumab. DNA for the CDR3: TGTGCCAGCAGCTTAAATGGTCAGAACTACGAGCAGTACTTC. Protein sequence: CASSLNGQNYEQYF. Supplemented by reference TRBV7-2 and TRBJ2-7, the full variable domain reads GAGVSQSPSNKVTEKGKDVELRCDPISGHTALYWYRQSLGQGLEFLIYFQGNSAPDKSGLPSDRFSAERTGGSVSTLTIQRTQQEDSAVYLCASSLNGQNYEQYFGPGTRLTVT.